The 10 T cell receptor beta chains listed next were all sequenced from one sample in a study of blood T cell repertoires in COVID-19. TCRdb keeps only in-frame clones here, not all; method: immunoSEQ multiplex PCR. The sample has approximately 220,000 clones; 87% are singletons. Sequencing input: PBMCs or T cells enriched from blood (not recorded which). The receptors originated from a woman aged 25 to 45 with acute COVID-19.

The V gene is TRBV19, the J gene TRBJ1-4; D is ambiguous. This CDR3 is built from 14 residues. V was pared by 6 bases and J by 5 bases, with 13 bases between. The germline V gene encodes CDR1 LNHDA and CDR2 SQIVND (reference sequence). CDR3 nucleotide sequence: TGTGCCAGTAGCCTAAGATACTACAATGAAAAACTGTTTTTT. It is translated as CASSLRYYNEKLFF.

This clone was seen once. The chain uses TRBV18 and TRBJ1-2, with no clear D. This CDR3 region has 17 residues. Germline CDR1 is KGHSH and CDR2 is LQKENI. V lost 6 bases to trimming and J lost 2 bases, with 22 bases between them. Here the CDR3 reads CASSPTAEGLLNYGYTF. CDR3 coding DNA: TGTGCCAGCTCTCCGACCGCGGAGGGTCTTCTCAACTATGGCTACACCTTC.

This chain joins TRBV6-5 and TRBJ2-7, with D possibly TRBD1 on 5 matching bases. Germline-derived CDR1 and CDR2 are MNHEY and SVGAGI. This CDR3 has 15 amino acids. The ends were cut back, 2 bases at V and 6 bases at J, with 17 bases in the middle. CDR3 amino acids: CASSYRPNRGGEQYF. DNA of the CDR3: TGTGCCAGCAGTTACCGGCCCAATAGGGGTGGCGAGCAGTACTTC.

The chain recombines TRBV10-2 with TRBJ1-1; unclear D gene. Germline lookup yields CDR1 WSHSY and CDR2 SAAADI. The CDR3 is made up of 14 amino acids. Trimming took 3 bases from V and 2 from J, leaving 10 bases between them. In DNA form, the CDR3 reads TGCGCCAGCAGTGACTTCTCTGGCAACACTGAAGCTTTCTTT. It specifies CASSDFSGNTEAFF.

The V gene is TRBV2, the J gene TRBJ1-3; 9 bases are shared with TRBD1. Trimming at V came to 3 bases and at J to 4 bases, leaving 7 bases not matched to a gene. The CDR3 totals 16 residues. Germline lookup yields CDR1 SNHLY and CDR2 FYNNEI. The CDR3 reads CASSDPGTGSGNTIYF. The CDR3 DNA sequence: TGTGCCAGCAGTGACCCCGGGACAGGGTCGGGAAACACCATATATTTT.

The chain employs TRBV29-1 and TRBJ1-2, with 7 bases fitting TRBD1. CDR1 and CDR2 (germline): SQVTM, ANQGSEA. CDR3 size: 13 residues. V dropped 0 bases and J dropped 4; count of bases not matched to a gene: 2. CDR3 nucleotides: TGCAGCGTTGAAGACAGGGGGATCTATGGCTACACCTTC. As protein: CSVEDRGIYGYTF.

The chain uses TRBV4-1 and TRBJ2-3; 10 bases fit TRBD2. This CDR3 is built from 16 residues. Trimming cost V 5 bases and J 1 base; bases outside gene matches: 6. CDR1 and CDR2 (germline): MGHRA, YSYEKL. Here the CDR3 reads CASSMRAGGRTDTQYF. DNA of the CDR3: TGCGCCAGCAGCATGAGAGCGGGGGGGCGCACAGATACGCAGTATTTT.

The V call is TRBV4-3, the J call TRBJ1-1; D possibly corresponds to TRBD1 (5 bases). The CDR3 contains 15 residues. Trimming removed 4 bases from V and 4 bases from J, with 16 bases in between. Germline-derived CDR1 and CDR2 are LGHNA and YSLEER. The CDR3 region is CASSPDWGRATEAFF. Written as DNA, the CDR3 is TGCGCCAGCAGCCCCGACTGGGGGAGGGCCACTGAAGCTTTCTTT.

The chain's CDR3 is CASSHVGTEKSYEQYF. As DNA, the CDR3 is TGCGCCAGCAGCCACGTCGGGACTGAGAAAAGCTACGAGCAGTACTTC. The chain links TRBV4-1 to TRBJ2-7; D is perhaps TRBD2 (6 bases). In germline, CDR1 is MGHRA, CDR2 YSYEKL. The CDR3 loop spans 16 amino acids. V lost 3 bases and J 3 bases, leaving 18 bases between the germline ends.

This chain joins TRBV19 and TRBJ1-1; 10 bases agree with TRBD1. CDR1 and CDR2 (germline): LNHDA, SQIVND (reference sequence). V shed 4 bases and J 4 bases; nucleotides not matched to a gene: 6. This CDR3 has 15 residues. This CDR3 is CASSKLRTGGTEAFF. DNA of the CDR3: TGTGCCAGTAGTAAGCTCCGGACAGGGGGCACTGAAGCTTTCTTT. The whole variable domain, filled in from reference TRBV19 and TRBJ1-1, reads DGGITQSPKYLFRKEGQNVTLSCEQNLNHDAMYWYRQDPGQGLRLIYYSQIVNDFQKGDIAEGYSVSREKKESFPLTVTSAQKNPTAFYLCASSKLRTGGTEAFFGQGTRLTVV.